These 14 T cell receptor beta chains share one sample of origin, sequenced in a study of blood T cell repertoires in COVID-19. Some clones are missing from TCRdb's copy, which holds only in-frame ones; the method was immunoSEQ multiplex PCR. The sample records under 350,000 clones, about nine tenths being singletons. Sequenced sample: PBMCs or T cells enriched from blood (not recorded which). The receptor source for this set is a woman under 30 who had recovered from COVID-19.

The chain recombines TRBV7-9 with TRBJ2-1; 9 positions match TRBD2. V gave up 6 bases and J gave up 3 bases; unmatched junction bases: 6. This CDR3 has 15 amino acids. Germline CDR1 SEHNR, CDR2 FQNEAQ (reference sequence). Here the CDR3 DNA reads TGTGCCAGCAGGGGTAGCGGGGGCCTCTACAATGAGCAGTTCTTC. Protein sequence: CASRGSGGLYNEQFF.

This clone has a single count. V usage is TRBV30 and J usage is TRBJ1-6, with D perhaps matching TRBD1 (6 bases). V was pared by 2 bases and J by 7 bases, with 21 bases between. The CDR3 length is 17 residues. CDR1 is GTSNPN and CDR2 is SVGIG in the germline V gene (reference sequence). The CDR3 DNA sequence: TGTGCCTGGAGTCTAGGGACACTTCCACTGGGGAATTCACCCCTCCACTTT. Residues: CAWSLGTLPLGNSPLHF.

This chain connects TRBV27 to TRBJ2-6; tentative D call: TRBD1 (5 bases). V was pared by 3 bases and J by 0 bases, with 12 bases between. There are 17 residues in the CDR3. From germline, CDR1 is MNHEY and CDR2 SMNVEV (reference sequence). CDR3 sequence (DNA): TGTGCCAGCAGTTTCCTCTCTGACAGCTCTGGGGCCAACGTCCTGACTTTC. As protein: CASSFLSDSSGANVLTF.

The CDR3 bases are TGCGCCAGCAGTCCAAACCCGGGACAGGGGGAAACGTATAGCAATCAGCCCCAGCATTTT. Protein: CASSPNPGQGETYSNQPQHF. The V gene is TRBV23-1, the J gene TRBJ1-5; TRBD1 matches at 11 bases. TRBV23-1 is given ORF status, its function remaining uncertain. The CDR3 spans 20 residues. The J segment lost 0 bases and the V segment lost 4 bases, leaving 14 bases of the junction unmatched.

V is TRBV11-3 and J is TRBJ2-5; 7 bases match TRBD1. This CDR3 is 13 amino acids long. J was trimmed by 2 bases and V by 8 bases; bases with no gene match: 5. Looked up from germline, CDR1 is SGHNT and CDR2 is YENEEA. The CDR3 DNA follows: TGTGCCAGCTCCGGCAGGGGGCAAGAGACCCAGTACTTC. It is translated as CASSGRGQETQYF.

This CDR3 is CASSYRDSAATF. The CDR3 nucleotides read TGTGCCAGCAGTTACCGAGACAGTGCCGCCACCTTC. V gene TRBV6-6 combines with J gene TRBJ1-2; D might be TRBD1 (5 bases). This CDR3 region has 12 residues. Between the trimmed V and J ends, which lost 2 bases and 13 bases, there was a span of 14 bases. Per germline, CDR1 MNHNY and CDR2 SVGAGI (reference sequence).

This clone appeared once. This chain connects TRBV7-2 to TRBJ2-5; TRBD2 matches 8 bases. Germline V lookup: CDR1 SGHTA, CDR2 FQGNSA. This CDR3 is built from 14 residues. V shed 5 bases, J shed 3 bases, and the junction held 5 bases outside the gene matches. CDR3 in DNA: TGTGCCAGCAGCCAGGAGCGGGGGAAAGAGACCCAGTACTTC. Translated, it gives CASSQERGKETQYF.

This clone was detected once. The chain is built from TRBV30 and TRBJ1-2; 10 bases align to TRBD1. CDR3 size: 13 residues. V shed 1 base and J 12 bases; nucleotides not matched to a gene: 8. Germline loops: CDR1 GTSNPN, CDR2 SVGIG (reference sequence). Here the CDR3 reads CAWSALTGGGNTF. As DNA, the CDR3 is TGTGCCTGGAGTGCCTTGACAGGGGGCGGAAACACCTTC.

The rearrangement joins TRBV11-3 to TRBJ1-4, with D unresolved. CDR1 and CDR2 (germline): SGHNT, YENEEA. This CDR3 is 14 amino acids long. V shed 5 bases and J shed 0 bases, with 7 bases lying between them. This CDR3 is CASSHSATNEKLFF. CDR3 bases: TGTGCCAGCAGCCACAGTGCAACTAATGAAAAACTGTTTTTT.

The chain recombines TRBV18 with TRBJ2-3, with 9 bases matching TRBD2. V shed 2 bases and J 4 bases; nucleotides not matched to a gene: 10. This CDR3 is 17 amino acids long. Germline V gene data show CDR1 as KGHSH and CDR2 as LQKENI. As DNA, the CDR3 is TGTGCCAGCTCACCAAGGGTAGGCGGGAGGGCCGCAGATACGCAGTATTTT. Translating it yields CASSPRVGGRAADTQYF.

The chain is built from TRBV11-2 and TRBJ2-2; 8 nucleotides agree with TRBD2. Trimming cost V 5 bases and J 5 bases; bases outside gene matches: 7. CDR3 length: 15 residues. CDR1 and CDR2 (germline): SGHAT, FQNNGV. The CDR3 DNA follows: TGTGCCAGCAGCGCCACCCGGGAGGGGACCGGGGAGCTGTTTTTT. Protein sequence: CASSATREGTGELFF.

The genes are TRBV28 and TRBJ1-6; 8 bases line up with TRBD1. V was pared by 5 bases and J by 7 bases, with 7 bases of the junction left unmatched. The CDR3 length is 15 residues. Germline V gene lookup returns CDR1 MDHEN and CDR2 SYDVKM. CDR3: CASSPRDRKNSPLHF. CDR3 in DNA: TGTGCCAGCAGTCCCAGGGACAGGAAAAATTCACCCCTCCACTTT.

The chain combines TRBV5-6 with TRBJ1-1, with a weak D call TRBD1 (5 bases). V was clipped by 6 bases and J by 2 bases, with 14 bases between them. CDR1 SGHDT and CDR2 YYEEEE come from the germline V gene. The CDR3 extends over 14 amino acids. The CDR3: CASNPGVGNTEAFF. CDR3 DNA: TGTGCCAGCAACCCGGGGGTTGGTAACACTGAAGCTTTCTTT.

The chain uses TRBV18 and TRBJ1-2; D unresolved. V was pared by 2 bases and J by 0 bases, with 19 bases between. Germline assignment: CDR1 KGHSH and CDR2 LQKENI. The CDR3 consists of 18 residues. In DNA, the CDR3 is TGTGCCAGCTCACCATCGGTATCGCACCCCGTTGCTAACTATGGCTACACCTTC. This gives the protein CASSPSVSHPVANYGYTF.